This T cell receptor beta chain was recovered during a study of blood T cell repertoires in COVID-19. Clones were read by immunoSEQ multiplex PCR, and TCRdb kept only the in-frame ones, dropping some. Of more than 300,000 clones in the sample, nearly 90% are singletons; the top ten hold about 1%. As concerns this clone: Other DNA sequences of this sample code for an identical CDR3.

What was sequenced was peripheral blood. This receptor was taken from a woman in her thirties or forties with COVID-19, enrolled during active disease.

The CDR3 sequence is CASSPRGGVNTEAFF. CDR3 nucleotides: TGTGCCAGCTCACCCCGTGGAGGAGTTAACACTGAAGCTTTCTTT. The chain joins TRBV18 to TRBJ1-1; no clear D. This CDR3 has 15 amino acids. Trimming removed 3 bases at V and 2 bases at J, with 13 bases between. Germline V CDR1 and CDR2: KGHSH, LQKENI.